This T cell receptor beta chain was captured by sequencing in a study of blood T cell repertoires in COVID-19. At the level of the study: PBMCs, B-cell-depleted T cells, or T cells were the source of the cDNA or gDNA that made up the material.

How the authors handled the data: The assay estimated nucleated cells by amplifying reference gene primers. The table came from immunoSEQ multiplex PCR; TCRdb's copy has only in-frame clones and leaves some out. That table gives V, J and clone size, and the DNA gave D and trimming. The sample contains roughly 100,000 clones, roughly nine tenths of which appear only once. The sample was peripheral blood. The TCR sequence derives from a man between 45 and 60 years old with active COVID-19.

CDR3 bases: TGTGCCAGCAGCGCAACAGGGGTGGGCACCGGGGAGCTGTTTTTT. Translated: CASSATGVGTGELFF. The V and J genes are TRBV9 and TRBJ2-2, with 7 bases lining up with TRBD1. Germline V CDR1 and CDR2: SGDLS, YYNGEE. This CDR3 is 15 amino acids long. After removal of 3 bases from V and 4 bases from J, the junction contained 6 bases not matched to a gene.